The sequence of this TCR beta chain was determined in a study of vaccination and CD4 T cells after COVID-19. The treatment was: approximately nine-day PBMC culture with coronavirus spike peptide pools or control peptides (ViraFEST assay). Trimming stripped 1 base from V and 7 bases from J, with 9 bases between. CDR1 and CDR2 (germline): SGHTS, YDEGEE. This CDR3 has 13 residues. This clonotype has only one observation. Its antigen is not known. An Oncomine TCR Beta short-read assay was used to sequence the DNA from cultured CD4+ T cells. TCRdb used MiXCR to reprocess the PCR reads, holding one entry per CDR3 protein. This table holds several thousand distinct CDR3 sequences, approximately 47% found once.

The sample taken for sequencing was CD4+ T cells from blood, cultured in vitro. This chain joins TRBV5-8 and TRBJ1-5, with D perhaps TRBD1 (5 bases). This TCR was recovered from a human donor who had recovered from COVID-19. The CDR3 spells CASSLTGLQPQHF. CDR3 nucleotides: TGTGCCAGCAGCTTGACAGGTCTCCAGCCCCAGCATTTT.